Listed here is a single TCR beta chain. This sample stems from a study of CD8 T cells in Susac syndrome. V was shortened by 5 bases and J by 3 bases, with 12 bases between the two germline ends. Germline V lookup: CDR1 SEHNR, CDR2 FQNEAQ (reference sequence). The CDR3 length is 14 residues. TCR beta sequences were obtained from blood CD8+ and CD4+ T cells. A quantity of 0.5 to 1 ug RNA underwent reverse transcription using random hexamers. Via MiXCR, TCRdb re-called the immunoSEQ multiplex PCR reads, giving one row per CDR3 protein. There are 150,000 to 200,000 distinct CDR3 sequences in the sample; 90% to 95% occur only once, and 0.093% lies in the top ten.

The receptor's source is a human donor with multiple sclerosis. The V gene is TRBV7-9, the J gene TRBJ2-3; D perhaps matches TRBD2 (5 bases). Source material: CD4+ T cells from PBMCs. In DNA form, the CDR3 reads TGTGCCAGCAGCCACAGCGGAGCAACAGATACGCAGTATTTT. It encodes CASSHSGATDTQYF.